This T cell receptor (beta chain) originates from a study of T-cell memory formation after mild COVID-19. TCRdb re-called the 5' RACE reads with MiXCR, one entry per CDR3 protein. Of 450,000 to 650,000 distinct CDR3 sequences listed, roughly 20% are singletons. The germline gives CDR1 MNHNS, CDR2 SASEGT. There are 14 residues in the CDR3. The V end was cut by 6 bases, the J end by 7 bases, with 18 bases between. V gene TRBV6-1 combines with J gene TRBJ1-2, with no clear D. Input material: PBMCs or a T cell subset sorted from them (not recorded which). This sequence originates from an adult woman who had mild COVID-19 (a few samples of this study predate the infection). Cell type and time point are not known. The CDR3 DNA follows: TGTGCCAGCAGCGGGAGTTTAGCCAGCGGTGGCTACACCTTC. Translation: CASSGSLASGGYTF.